A selection of T cell receptor beta chains follows, all from one sample in a study of blood T cell repertoires in COVID-19. The table came from immunoSEQ multiplex PCR; TCRdb's copy has only in-frame clones and leaves some out. The table has 180,000 or so clones, around 76% seen once. Material: peripheral blood. These receptors came from a woman between 50 and 59 years old with active or convalescent COVID-19. Both conserved end residues are part of each CDR3. Each record gives: D gene, clone size, V gene, J gene, CDR3 DNA, CDR3 protein. D genes are given only for firm matches. The size of a clone is reported for some rows only, either as once, few or many, or as a class for expanded clones.

>NA|once|TRBV11-2|TRBJ2-7
TGTGCCAGCGGAGTCACTAGGACTACCGGATCCGGGCAGTACTTC
CASGVTRTTGSGQYF
>TRBD2|few|TRBV18|TRBJ2-1
TGTGCCAGCTCCCCAGGGACTAGCGGGAGAGTGAATGAGCAGTTCTTC
CASSPGTSGRVNEQFF
>NA|NA|TRBV11-2|TRBJ1-2
TGTGCCAGCAGCTTAGGGACATTAAAGAACTATGGCTACACCTTC
CASSLGTLKNYGYTF
>NA|NA|TRBV28|TRBJ1-5
TGTGCCAGCAGTTTCCTCTCAGGGAAGCCCCAGCATTTT
CASSFLSGKPQHF
>NA|NA|TRBV7-9|TRBJ2-1
TGTGCCAGCAGGAGAGGGGGTGAGCAGTTCTTC
CASRRGGEQFF
>TRBD1|NA|TRBV30|TRBJ1-2
TGTGCCTGGACAGGGGGAACCTGGGGCTACACCTTC
CAWTGGTWGYTF
>NA|NA|TRBV29-1|TRBJ2-3
TGCAGCGAGGACTGGGATACGCAGTATTTT
CSEDWDTQYF
>NA|NA|TRBV9|TRBJ2-1
TGTGCCAGCAGCGTAGAGTCAGTAATCGTGAATGAGCAGTTCTTC
CASSVESVIVNEQFF
>NA|NA|TRBV4-2|TRBJ1-3
TGTGCCAGCAGCCAACCGGGGGAGGGTCCTGGAAACACCATATATTTT
CASSQPGEGPGNTIYF
>NA|NA|TRBV5-6|TRBJ1-1
TGTGCCAGCAGCTTGGCTATTGCGGGCACTGAAGCTTTCTTT
CASSLAIAGTEAFF
>NA|NA|TRBV7-3|TRBJ2-1
TGTGCCAGCAGCGCGGCGCGCAGTAGGAATGAGCAGTTCTTC
CASSAARSRNEQFF
>NA|few|TRBV7-9|TRBJ2-2
TGTGCCAGCAGTCCCTACTCCGGCGGGAACACCGGGGAGCTGTTTTTT
CASSPYSGGNTGELFF
>TRBD1|medium-sized|TRBV28|TRBJ1-6
TGTGCCAGCAGCTCCATGACAGGGCCGTATAATTCACCCCTCCACTTT
CASSSMTGPYNSPLHF
>TRBD2|NA|TRBV29-1|TRBJ2-5
TGCAGCGTCACCGGGACTAGCGGGGTGGGGGAGACCCAGTACTTC
CSVTGTSGVGETQYF
>NA|many|TRBV5-1|TRBJ2-1
TGCGCCAGCACCTATGGGAGTTACAATGAGCAGTTCTTC
CASTYGSYNEQFF
>NA|NA|TRBV4-2|TRBJ1-2
TGTGCCAGCAGCACACCTCTCGGCTACACCTTC
CASSTPLGYTF
>NA|NA|TRBV28|TRBJ2-1
TGTGCCAGCAGATGGGCTAGCGCCTTCTACAATGAGCAGTTCTTC
CASRWASAFYNEQFF
>NA|NA|TRBV19|TRBJ2-1
TGTGCCAGTGGGGAGAAGGTCGAGCAGTTCTTC
CASGEKVEQFF
>TRBD1|few|TRBV6-5|TRBJ1-6
TGTGCCAGCAGTTACCCTACAGGGGGCGGCAATTCACCCCTCCACTTT
CASSYPTGGGNSPLHF
>TRBD1|few|TRBV7-2|TRBJ1-2
TGTGCCAGCAGCTCGGGACAGCCCCGGGGGTATGGCTACACCTTC
CASSSGQPRGYGYTF
>TRBD1|NA|TRBV5-1|TRBJ1-2
TGCGCCAGCAGCTTGGCCGGACAGGGGGAGGGCTACACCTTC
CASSLAGQGEGYTF
>TRBD2|NA|TRBV6-5|TRBJ2-1
TGTGCCAGCAATTCCGGGACTAGCGGGAGGAATGAGCAGTTCTTC
CASNSGTSGRNEQFF
>NA|NA|TRBV7-9|TRBJ1-2
TGTGCCAGCAGTCATTCGGGGGGGCAGGTGATCTATGGCTACACCTTC
CASSHSGGQVIYGYTF
>NA|NA|TRBV6-5|TRBJ1-6
TGTGCCAGCTGCGGGGCAGGGAGGAATTCACCCCTCCACTTT
CASCGAGRNSPLHF
>NA|NA|TRBV7-3|TRBJ1-1
TGTGCCAGCAGCTTAAACGGGGACACTGAAGCTTTCTTT
CASSLNGDTEAFF
>TRBD1|NA|TRBV19|TRBJ2-6
TGTGCCAGTAGTATTCTCCGCCGACGGGGACAGGGGGCGGGAGGGGCCAACGTCCTGACTTTC
CASSILRRRGQGAGGANVLTF
>TRBD1|NA|TRBV5-8|TRBJ1-5
TGTGCCAGCAGCGTTGGACAGGGGGCCAATCAGCCCCAGCATTTT
CASSVGQGANQPQHF
>TRBD1|NA|TRBV7-4|TRBJ2-1
TGTGCCAGCAGCTCCCATACTATCGGAGGACAGGCCACACCGAGCTCCTACAATGAGCAGTTCTTC
CASSSHTIGGQATPSSYNEQFF
>NA|NA|TRBV7-2|TRBJ1-3
TGTGCCAGCAGCTTAGTGCAGGGGCCAGGAAACACCATATATTTT
CASSLVQGPGNTIYF
>NA|once|TRBV7-3|TRBJ2-3
TGTGCCAGCAGTGAGGGGACTCCCCGGACAGATACGCAGTATTTT
CASSEGTPRTDTQYF
>NA|NA|TRBV19|TRBJ1-1
TGTGCCAGTAGTACTACAGGGAACACTGAAGCTTTCTTT
CASSTTGNTEAFF
>NA|NA|TRBV5-1|TRBJ1-2
TGCGCCAGCAGCATCGACAGGCCGCCCTATGGCTACACCTTC
CASSIDRPPYGYTF
>NA|few|TRBV7-6|TRBJ1-5
TGTGCCAGCAGCTTAGTTCTTGTTAGGCAGGACACTAGCAATCAGCCCCAGCATTTT
CASSLVLVRQDTSNQPQHF
>NA|few|TRBV24-1|TRBJ2-2
TGTGCCACCAGTGAGACCGGGACAACCACCGGGGAGCTGTTTTTT
CATSETGTTTGELFF
>TRBD1|NA|TRBV7-9|TRBJ1-1
TGTGCCAGCAGCTCCTCAACAGGGGCGAACACTGAAGCTTTCTTT
CASSSSTGANTEAFF
>NA|few|TRBV3-1/TRBV3-2|TRBJ1-1
TGTGCCAGCAGCCAAGAAGGAAGAGGGGAGGACACTGAAGCTTTCTTT
CASSQEGRGEDTEAFF
>TRBD1|NA|TRBV10-1|TRBJ2-1
TGCGCCAGCAGTGATCGCCGGGACAGGCACAATGAGCAGTTCTTC
CASSDRRDRHNEQFF
>NA|NA|TRBV12-3/TRBV12-4|TRBJ1-4
TGTGCCAGCAGGGGACAAGGGGGAGAAAAACTGTTTTTT
CASRGQGGEKLFF
>NA|NA|TRBV7-8|TRBJ1-1
TGTGCCAGCAGCTTAGGGTCCGCAGCGGCTTTCTTT
CASSLGSAAAFF
>TRBD1|NA|TRBV28|TRBJ1-1
TGTGCCAGCAGTCAGGGGGGCGCGAAGACTGAAGCTTTCTTT
CASSQGGAKTEAFF
>TRBD1|NA|TRBV30|TRBJ1-4
TGTGCCTGGAGTCTTGGGACAGCAAATGAAAAACTGTTTTTT
CAWSLGTANEKLFF
>TRBD2|NA|TRBV9|TRBJ2-1
TGTGCCAGCAGCGGAAAAGCGGGGGCATACAATGAGCAGTTCTTC
CASSGKAGAYNEQFF
>TRBD1|NA|TRBV7-2|TRBJ2-4
TGTGCCAGCAGCTTAAGCTCGGGACAGGGAACAGCCAAAAACATTCAGTACTTC
CASSLSSGQGTAKNIQYF
>NA|NA|TRBV19|TRBJ1-3
TGTGCCAGTAGTATAAAGACAGCCAAGAACTCCGGAAACACCATATATTTT
CASSIKTAKNSGNTIYF
>TRBD1|NA|TRBV5-6|TRBJ2-5
TGTGCCAGCAGCTCCGGACAGGGGAGGACCCAGTACTTC
CASSSGQGRTQYF
>TRBD1|NA|TRBV6-5|TRBJ2-2
TGTGCCGGGGGACAGTTGAACACCGGGGAGCTGTTTTTT
CAGGQLNTGELFF
>NA|NA|TRBV3-1/TRBV3-2|TRBJ1-1
TGTGCCAGCAGCCCCCAAGGCGGAGACACTGAAGCTTTCTTT
CASSPQGGDTEAFF
>NA|NA|TRBV10-3|TRBJ1-4
TGTGCCATCAGCCCTCTGATGCTCGGGGAAAATGAAAAACTGTTTTTT
CAISPLMLGENEKLFF
>TRBD1|NA|TRBV19|TRBJ1-2
TGTGCCAGTAGTATCAGCGGGACAGGGGCGGACTATGGCTACACCTTC
CASSISGTGADYGYTF
>TRBD1|NA|TRBV6-1|TRBJ2-2
TGTGCCAGCAGTGAGGGACAGGCCCTGAACACCGGGGAGCTGTTTTTT
CASSEGQALNTGELFF
>NA|many|TRBV11-1|TRBJ2-2
TGTGCCAGCAGCTTTTTAGCGGCGAACACCGGGGAGCTGTTTTTT
CASSFLAANTGELFF
>TRBD2|NA|TRBV7-6|TRBJ2-3
TGTGCCAGCAGCTCGAGCGGGGGGGACGCAGATACGCAGTATTTT
CASSSSGGDADTQYF
>TRBD2|few|TRBV4-2|TRBJ2-5
TGTGCCAGCAGCCAAGGAGCTAGCGGGGGCGGGGAGACCCAGTACTTC
CASSQGASGGGETQYF
>NA|NA|TRBV6-1|TRBJ2-7
TGTGCCAGCAGTGAATCGGGACAACTCATCGGTGACGAGCAGTACTTC
CASSESGQLIGDEQYF
>NA|NA|TRBV28|TRBJ2-4
TGTGCCAGCAGCCCCGGGACTGGAGGAGACATTCAGTACTTC
CASSPGTGGDIQYF